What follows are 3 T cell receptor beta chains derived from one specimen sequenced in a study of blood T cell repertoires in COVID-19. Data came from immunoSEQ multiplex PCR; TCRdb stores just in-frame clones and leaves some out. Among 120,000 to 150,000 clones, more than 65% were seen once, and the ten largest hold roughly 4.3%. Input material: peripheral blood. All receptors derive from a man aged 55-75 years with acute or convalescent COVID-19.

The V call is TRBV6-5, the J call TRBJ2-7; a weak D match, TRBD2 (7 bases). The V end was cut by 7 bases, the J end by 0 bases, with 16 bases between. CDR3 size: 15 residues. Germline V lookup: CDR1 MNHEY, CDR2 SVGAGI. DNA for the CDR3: TGTGCCAGCACACCGAAGGGGGGGAGCTCCTACGAGCAGTACTTC. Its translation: CASTPKGGSSYEQYF.

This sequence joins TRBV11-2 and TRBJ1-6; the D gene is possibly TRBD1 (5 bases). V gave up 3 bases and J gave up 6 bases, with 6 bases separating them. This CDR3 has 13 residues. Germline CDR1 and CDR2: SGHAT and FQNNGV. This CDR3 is CASSFQGNSPLHF. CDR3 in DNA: TGTGCCAGCAGCTTTCAGGGTAATTCACCCCTCCACTTT.

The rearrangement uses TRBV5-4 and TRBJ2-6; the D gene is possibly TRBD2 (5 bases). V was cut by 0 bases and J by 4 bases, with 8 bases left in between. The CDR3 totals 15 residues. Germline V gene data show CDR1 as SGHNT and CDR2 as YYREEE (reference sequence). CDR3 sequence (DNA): TGTGCCAGCAGCTTGGCCGGCGGGGGGGCCAACGTCCTGACTTTC. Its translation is CASSLAGGGANVLTF.